This note documents a single T cell receptor beta chain sequence. RNA was extracted and reverse transcribed into cDNA as the sequencing template. Here immunoSEQ multiplex PCR was the method, and the copy in TCRdb shows in-frame clones only, minus some. Among over 120,000 clones listed, roughly 54% were seen once. The data were taken from a study of CD8+ T cells in alopecia areata. Germline loops: CDR1 SGHAT, CDR2 FQNNGV. The CDR3 covers 12 residues. Trimming pared 1 base from V and 6 bases from J, leaving 5 bases between. The treatment denotes: oral pan-JAK inhibitor, 5-10 mg twice daily. This clonotype originated in a human donor with alopecia areata. The starting material was CD8+ T cells sorted from blood, obtained at week 4, from a patient treated with tofacitinib. V is TRBV11-2 and J is TRBJ2-3; no clear D gene. CDR3 DNA sequence: TGTGCCAGCAGCTTAGTCCCTGATACGCAGTATTTT. It encodes CASSLVPDTQYF.